This T cell receptor beta chain was observed in a study of immune evolution from preneoplasia to lung adenocarcinoma. Turning to the study itself: HLA loss of heterozygosity: about 7% AIS, roughly 15% MIA, approximately 31% ADC, none AAH.

Macro-dissection enriched premalignant or tumor cells before nucleic acid extraction. Points from the study as a whole: Normal lung had the highest top T cell clone frequencies.

CDR3 length: 16 residues. Germline CDR1 SGHDT, CDR2 YYEEEE. Trimming took 3 bases from V and 8 from J; bases not matched to a gene: 11. Produced via immunoSEQ multiplex PCR; TCRdb's table is partial and in-frame only. The sample yields about 16,000 clones, 70% to 90% seen once. This clone has a single count. The target antigen is unknown. The J gene is TRBJ1-4, the V gene TRBV5-6; 9 positions match TRBD1. The source of this sequence is a person aged 65 to 85 with invasive lung adenocarcinoma. The sample comprised FFPE invasive lung adenocarcinoma tissue. In DNA, the CDR3 is TGTGCCAGCAGCTCCATTCCGGGACAGGGAGGCGAAAAACTGTTTTTT. Protein sequence: CASSSIPGQGGEKLFF.